A single TCR beta chain is shown here with its context. Its target is not known. The junction had 9 bases not matched to a gene; V was cut back by 0 bases and J by 6 bases. The CDR3 totals 18 residues. Germline-derived CDR1 and CDR2 are KGHDR and SFDVKD. The sample belongs to a study of T cells after yellow fever vaccination. TCRdb redid the calling of the 5' RACE reads with MiXCR, one entry per CDR3 protein. Of hundreds of thousands of distinct CDR3 sequences listed, about 17% are singletons. General study findings and limits: Only a small proportion of the clonotypes turned up in both the CD4 and the CD8 compartments, likely arising from convergent recombination.

This TCR was recovered from a young man who received the YFV17D yellow fever vaccine. The material sequenced was PBMCs, taken 4 to 5 days after the first yellow fever vaccination. The chain joins TRBV24-1 to TRBJ2-3; 12 bases map to TRBD2. In DNA form, the CDR3 reads TGTGCCACCAGTGATTTGGCTAGCGGGGGGGAATTTGGCGATACGCAGTATTTT. Translation gives CATSDLASGGEFGDTQYF.